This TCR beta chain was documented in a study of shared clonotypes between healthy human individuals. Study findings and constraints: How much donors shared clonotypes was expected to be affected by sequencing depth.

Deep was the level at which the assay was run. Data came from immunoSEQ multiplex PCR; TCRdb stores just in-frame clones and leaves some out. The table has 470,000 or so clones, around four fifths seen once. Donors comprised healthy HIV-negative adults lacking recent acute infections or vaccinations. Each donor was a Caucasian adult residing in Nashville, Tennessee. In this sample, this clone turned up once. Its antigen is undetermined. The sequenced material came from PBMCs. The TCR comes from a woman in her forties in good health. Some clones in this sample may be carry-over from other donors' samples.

The CDR3 loop is CASSQGPYNSPLHF. Written as DNA, the CDR3 is TGCGCCAGCAGCCAGGGGCCCTATAATTCACCCCTCCACTTT. V usage is TRBV4-1 and J usage is TRBJ1-6; maybe TRBD1 (5 bases). Trimming removed 3 bases from V and 2 bases from J, with 5 bases in between. The CDR3 spans 14 residues. Germline lookup yields CDR1 MGHRA and CDR2 YSYEKL.